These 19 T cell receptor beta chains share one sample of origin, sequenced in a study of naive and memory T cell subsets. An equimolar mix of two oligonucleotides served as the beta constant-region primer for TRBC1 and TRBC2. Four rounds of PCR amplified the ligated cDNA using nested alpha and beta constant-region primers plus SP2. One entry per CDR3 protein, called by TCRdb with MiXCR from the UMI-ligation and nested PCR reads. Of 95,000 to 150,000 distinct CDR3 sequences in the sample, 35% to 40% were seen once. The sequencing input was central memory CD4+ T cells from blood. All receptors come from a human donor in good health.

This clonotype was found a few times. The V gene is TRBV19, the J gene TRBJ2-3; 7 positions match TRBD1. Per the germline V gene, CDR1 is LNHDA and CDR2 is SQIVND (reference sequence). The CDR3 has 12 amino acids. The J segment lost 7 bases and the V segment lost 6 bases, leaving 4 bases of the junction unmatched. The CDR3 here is CASSRDSYTQYF. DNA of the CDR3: TGTGCCAGTAGCCGGGACAGTTATACGCAGTATTTT.

In DNA form, the CDR3 reads TGCAGCGTTGGGGGACTAGCGGGAGGTCTCTACGAGCAGTACTTC. Its protein is CSVGGLAGGLYEQYF. This chain joins TRBV29-1 and TRBJ2-7, with 15 nucleotides matching TRBD2. V lost 4 bases, J lost 3 bases, and 4 bases stayed unmatched. Germline values: CDR1 SQVTM, CDR2 ANQGSEA. This CDR3 is 15 amino acids long.

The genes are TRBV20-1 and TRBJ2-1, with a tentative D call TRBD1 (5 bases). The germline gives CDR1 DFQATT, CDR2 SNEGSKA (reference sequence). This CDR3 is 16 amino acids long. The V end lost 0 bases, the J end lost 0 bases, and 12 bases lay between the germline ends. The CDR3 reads CSARDAAGPSYNEQFF. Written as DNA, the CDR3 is TGCAGTGCTAGAGATGCGGCAGGGCCCTCCTACAATGAGCAGTTCTTC.

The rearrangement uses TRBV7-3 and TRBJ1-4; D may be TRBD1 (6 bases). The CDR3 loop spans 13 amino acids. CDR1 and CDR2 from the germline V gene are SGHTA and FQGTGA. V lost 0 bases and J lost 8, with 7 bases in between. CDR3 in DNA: TGTGCCAGCAGCTTAACCAGGGGAGAAAAACTGTTTTTT. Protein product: CASSLTRGEKLFF.

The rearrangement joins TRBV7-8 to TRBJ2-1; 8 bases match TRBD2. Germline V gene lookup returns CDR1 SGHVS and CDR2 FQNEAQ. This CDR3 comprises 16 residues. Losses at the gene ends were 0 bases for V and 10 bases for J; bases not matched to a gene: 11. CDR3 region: CASSLAARTSKLEQFF. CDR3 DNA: TGTGCCAGCAGCTTAGCTGCCCGGACTAGCAAATTAGAGCAGTTCTTC.

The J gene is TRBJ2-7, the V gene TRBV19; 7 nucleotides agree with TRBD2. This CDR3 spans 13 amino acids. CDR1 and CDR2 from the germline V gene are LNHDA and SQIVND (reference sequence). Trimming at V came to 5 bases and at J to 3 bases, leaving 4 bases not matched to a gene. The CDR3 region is CASSRGRGYEQYF. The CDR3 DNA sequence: TGTGCCAGTAGTCGCGGGAGAGGCTACGAGCAGTACTTC.

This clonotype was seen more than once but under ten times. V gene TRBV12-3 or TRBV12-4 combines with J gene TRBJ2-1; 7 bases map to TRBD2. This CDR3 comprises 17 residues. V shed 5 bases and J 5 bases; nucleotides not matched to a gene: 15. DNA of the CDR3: TGTGCCAGCAGTCCAACCCGGGGAGGGCTCTACCACAATGAGCAGTTCTTC. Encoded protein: CASSPTRGGLYHNEQFF.

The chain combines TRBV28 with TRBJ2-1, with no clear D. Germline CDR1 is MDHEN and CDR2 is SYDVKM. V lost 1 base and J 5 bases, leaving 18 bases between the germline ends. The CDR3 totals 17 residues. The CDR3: CASSLSSRRKKNNEQFF. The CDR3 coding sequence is TGTGCCAGCAGTTTATCCTCGCGGCGGAAGAAAAACAATGAGCAGTTCTTC.

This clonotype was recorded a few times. The CDR3 DNA follows: TGTGCCAGCAGCACGAGCGGACTAAGCTCCTACGAGCAGTACTTC. Amino acid sequence: CASSTSGLSSYEQYF. The chain joins TRBV7-8 to TRBJ2-7; tentatively, D is TRBD2 (6 bases). V shed 5 bases and J shed 0 bases, with 14 bases lying between them. The germline CDR1 and CDR2 sequences are SGHVS and FQNEAQ. The CDR3 covers 15 residues. The variable domain in full, completed from reference TRBV7-8 and TRBJ2-7, reads GAGVSQSPRYKVAKRGQDVALRCDPISGHVSLFWYQQALGQGPEFLTYFQNEAQLDKSGLPSDRFFAERPEGSVSTLKIQRTQQEDSAVYLCASSTSGLSSYEQYFGPGTRLTVT.

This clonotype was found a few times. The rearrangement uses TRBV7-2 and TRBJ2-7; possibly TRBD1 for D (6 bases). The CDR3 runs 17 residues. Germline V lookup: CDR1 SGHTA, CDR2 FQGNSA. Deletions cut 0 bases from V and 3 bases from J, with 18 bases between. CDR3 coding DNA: TGTGCCAGCAGCTTAGCTAGTAGGGGCAGGGGAAACTACGAGCAGTACTTC. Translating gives CASSLASRGRGNYEQYF.

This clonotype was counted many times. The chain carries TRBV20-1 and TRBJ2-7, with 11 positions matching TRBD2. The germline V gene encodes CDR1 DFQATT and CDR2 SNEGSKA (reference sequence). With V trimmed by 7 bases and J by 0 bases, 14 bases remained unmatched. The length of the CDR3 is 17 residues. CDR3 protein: CSVRSGLADYNSYEQYF. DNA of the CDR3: TGCAGTGTTCGCTCGGGACTAGCGGACTATAACTCCTACGAGCAGTACTTC.

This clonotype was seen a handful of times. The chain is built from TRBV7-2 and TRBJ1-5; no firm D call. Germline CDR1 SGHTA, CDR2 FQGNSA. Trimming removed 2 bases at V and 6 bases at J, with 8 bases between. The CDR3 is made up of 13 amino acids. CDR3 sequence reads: CASSLIKGQPQHF. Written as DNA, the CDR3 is TGTGCCAGCAGCTTAATAAAAGGTCAGCCCCAGCATTTT. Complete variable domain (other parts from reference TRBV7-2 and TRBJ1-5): GAGVSQSPSNKVTEKGKDVELRCDPISGHTALYWYRQSLGQGLEFLIYFQGNSAPDKSGLPSDRFSAERTGGSVSTLTIQRTQQEDSAVYLCASSLIKGQPQHFGDGTRLSIL.

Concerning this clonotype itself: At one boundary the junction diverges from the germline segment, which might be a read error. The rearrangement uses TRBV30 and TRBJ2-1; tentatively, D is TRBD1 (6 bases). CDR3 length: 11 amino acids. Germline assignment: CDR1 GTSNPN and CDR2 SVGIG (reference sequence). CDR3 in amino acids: CTGSSYNEQFF. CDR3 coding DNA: TGCACAGGGAGCTCCTACAATGAGCAGTTCTTC. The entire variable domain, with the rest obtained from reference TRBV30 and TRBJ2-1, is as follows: SQTIHQWPATLVQPVGSPLSLECTVEGTSNPNLYWYRQAAGRGLQLLFYSVGIGQISSEVPQNLSASRPQDRQFILSSKKLLLSDSGFYLCTGSSYNEQFFGPGTRLTVL.

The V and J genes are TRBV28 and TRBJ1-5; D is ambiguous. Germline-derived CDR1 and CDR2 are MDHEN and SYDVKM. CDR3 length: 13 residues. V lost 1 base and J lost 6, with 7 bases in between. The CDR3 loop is CASSLLVGQPQHF. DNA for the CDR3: TGTGCCAGCAGTTTATTAGTTGGTCAGCCCCAGCATTTT.

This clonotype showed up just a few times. CDR3: CSATGTSQYEQYF. The CDR3 DNA follows: TGCAGTGCTACCGGGACAAGTCAATACGAGCAGTACTTC. The V and J genes are TRBV20-1 and TRBJ2-7; D perhaps matches TRBD1 (6 bases). Germline-derived CDR1 and CDR2 are DFQATT and SNEGSKA (reference sequence). V lost 4 bases and J 4 bases, leaving 14 bases between the germline ends. The CDR3 extends over 13 amino acids.

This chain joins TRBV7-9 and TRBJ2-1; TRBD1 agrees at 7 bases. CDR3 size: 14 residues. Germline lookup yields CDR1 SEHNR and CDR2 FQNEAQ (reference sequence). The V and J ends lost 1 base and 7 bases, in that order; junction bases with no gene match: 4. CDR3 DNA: TGTGCCAGCAGCTTAGTCCCACAGGGGAATGAGCAGTTCTTC. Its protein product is CASSLVPQGNEQFF.

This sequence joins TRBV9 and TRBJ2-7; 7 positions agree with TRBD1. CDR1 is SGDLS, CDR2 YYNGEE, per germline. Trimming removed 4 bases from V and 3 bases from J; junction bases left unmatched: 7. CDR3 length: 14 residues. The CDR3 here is CASSKGGQSYEQYF. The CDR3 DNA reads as TGTGCCAGCAGCAAAGGGGGACAGAGCTACGAGCAGTACTTC. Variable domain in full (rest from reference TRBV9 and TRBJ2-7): DSGVTQTPKHLITATGQRVTLRCSPRSGDLSVYWYQQSLDQGLQFLIQYYNGEERAKGNILERFSAQQFPDLHSELNLSSLELGDSALYFCASSKGGQSYEQYFGPGTRLTVT.

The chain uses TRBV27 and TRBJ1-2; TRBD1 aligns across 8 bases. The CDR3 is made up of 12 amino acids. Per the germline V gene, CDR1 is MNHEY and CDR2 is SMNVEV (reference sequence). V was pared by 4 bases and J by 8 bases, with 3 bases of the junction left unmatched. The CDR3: CASSSGGGGYTF. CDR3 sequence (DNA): TGTGCCAGCAGTTCAGGGGGCGGGGGCTACACCTTC.

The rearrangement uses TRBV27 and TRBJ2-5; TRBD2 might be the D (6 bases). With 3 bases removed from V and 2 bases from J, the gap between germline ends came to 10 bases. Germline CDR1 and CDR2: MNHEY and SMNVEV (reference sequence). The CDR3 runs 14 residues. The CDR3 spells CASSFIAEQETQYF. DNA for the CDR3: TGTGCCAGCAGTTTCATAGCGGAACAAGAGACCCAGTACTTC.